The subject of this entry is one TCR beta chain. This clonotype was seen repeatedly, ten times or more. Its antigen specificity is not known. No base quality values were provided; no much bigger clone lies one nucleotide off. The data belong to a study of T cell repertoires in cytomegalovirus infection (dated by TCRdb to between 2018 and 2021). In terms of the full investigation: Because public TCR beta signatures pointed to carriage of CMV infection together with the matching HLA type, the HLA type of each donor mattered for the analysis. Overall study results and their limits: The ex vivo response was dominated by HLA-C-restricted CMV-specific TCR beta clonotypes, and the single most frequent clonotype in two of eight donors was supplied by these HLA-C-restricted clonotypes. In both this cohort and an independent roughly 350-donor cohort, the cumulative frequency of public TCR beta family members distinguished carriers of CMV infection plus the relevant HLA type.

The run used an Illumina HiSeq 1500. TCRdb trimmed public reads at Q25 via fastp, called clones via MiXCR and kept in-frame beta chains. Rows with a matching CDR3 protein are joined into one entry that keeps the most common DNA and genes. The sample records around 550,000 distinct CDR3 sequences, around 27% of which are singletons. Around 13% of the sample is in the top ten clones. Reading from cysteine to phenylalanine, the CDR3 counts 15 amino acids. This entry keeps only the CDR3 DNA: 45 bases, framed from base 1. The germline V gene supplies CDR1 MNHNS and CDR2 SASEGT. V is trimmed back by 6 bases and J by 7 bases, and the junction contains 11 bases that no gene match accounts for.

The sequenced sample consisted of PBMCs. The receptor was isolated from a human donor in good health (CMV status not recorded). Some clones in this sample may be carry-over from other donors' samples. The V and J genes are TRBV6-1 and TRBJ2-1; 8 bases in the junction line up with TRBD2. The sequenced DNA: TGTGCCAGCAGCCCACTGACCGGGACTAGAAATGAGCAGTTCTTC. Its translation reads: CASSPLTGTRNEQFF.